This T cell receptor beta chain was documented in a study of T cell responses to AZD1222 COVID-19 vaccine. Across the study: Investigators merged groups given second doses at roughly 4 or roughly 12 weeks.

Between the trimmed V and J ends, which lost 3 bases and 6 bases, there was a span of 9 bases. The germline CDR1 and CDR2 sequences are MNHEY and SMNVEV (reference sequence). The CDR3 loop spans 13 amino acids. Here immunoSEQ multiplex PCR was the method, and the copy in TCRdb shows in-frame clones only, minus some. Of 95,000 to 150,000 clones detected, 80% to 90% appear once; the ten largest clones hold approximately 3.4%. Findings and caveats of the study: White British people made up most donors, females outnumbered males, and clonal diversity was possibly underestimated. Dominant CD4 TCR responses targeted spike regions 160-218 and 743-854. Only a handful of individuals given AZD1222 were seropositive at baseline.

Note on this clone: Its specificity is unknown.

The J gene is TRBJ1-5, the V gene TRBV27; a possible D gene is TRBD1 (6 bases). This receptor was taken from an adult in good health. The starting material was peripheral blood, obtained on day 0 of AZD1222 vaccination. CDR3 in DNA: TGTGCCAGCAGTTTCAGGGGAAGTCAGCCCCAGCATTTT. It specifies CASSFRGSQPQHF.